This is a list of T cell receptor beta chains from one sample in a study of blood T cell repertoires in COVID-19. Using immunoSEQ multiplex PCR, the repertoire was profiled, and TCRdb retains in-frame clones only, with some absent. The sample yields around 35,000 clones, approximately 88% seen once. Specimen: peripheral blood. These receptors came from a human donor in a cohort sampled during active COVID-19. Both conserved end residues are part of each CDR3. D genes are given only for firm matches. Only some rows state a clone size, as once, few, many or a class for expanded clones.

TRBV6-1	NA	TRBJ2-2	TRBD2	CASSEPGRGTGELFF	TGTGCCAGCAGTGAACCGGGGAGGGGCACCGGGGAGCTGTTTTTT
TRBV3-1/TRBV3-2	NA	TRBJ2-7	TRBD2	CASSGNSGRVSGEQYF	TGTGCCAGCAGCGGGAATAGCGGGAGGGTTTCCGGCGAGCAGTACTTC
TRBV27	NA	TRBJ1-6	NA	CASSLLQGNSPLHF	TGTGCCAGCAGTTTATTGCAGGGGAATTCACCCCTCCACTTT
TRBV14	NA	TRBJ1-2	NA	CASSQSEVSGYTF	TGTGCCAGCAGCCAGAGTGAAGTCTCTGGCTACACCTTC
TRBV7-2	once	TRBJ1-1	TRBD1	CASSLTRDRGAFF	TGTGCCAGCAGCTTAACCCGAGACAGGGGAGCTTTCTTT
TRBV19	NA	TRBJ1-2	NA	CASKSFNYGYTF	TGTGCCAGTAAATCGTTTAACTATGGCTACACCTTC
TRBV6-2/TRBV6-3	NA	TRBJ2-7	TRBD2	CASSSPGLAGGRITISYEQYF	TGTGCCAGCAGTTCCCCCGGACTAGCGGGAGGCCGGATCACCATCTCCTACGAGCAGTACTTC
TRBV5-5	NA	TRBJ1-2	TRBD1	CASSPTGQGYYGYTF	TGTGCCAGCAGCCCTACTGGACAGGGTTACTATGGCTACACCTTC
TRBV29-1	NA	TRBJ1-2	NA	CSVGAGNYGYTF	TGCAGCGTTGGGGCAGGGAACTATGGCTACACCTTC
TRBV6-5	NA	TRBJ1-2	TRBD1	CASSTQGSNYGYTF	TGTGCCAGCAGCACACAGGGGTCTAACTATGGCTACACCTTC
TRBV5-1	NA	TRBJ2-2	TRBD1	CASSLVPGGAGELFF	TGCGCCAGCAGCTTGGTCCCAGGGGGCGCCGGGGAGCTGTTTTTT
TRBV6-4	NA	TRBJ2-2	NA	CASRSGGTGELFF	TGTGCCAGCCGGTCAGGTGGGACCGGGGAGCTGTTTTTT
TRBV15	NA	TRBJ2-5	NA	CATSRGSTSLETQYF	TGTGCCACCAGCAGAGGATCCACTAGCCTTGAGACCCAGTACTTC
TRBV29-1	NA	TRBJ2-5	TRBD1	CSVEDIQLGTGTLETQYF	TGCAGCGTTGAAGATATTCAACTTGGGACAGGGACTTTGGAGACCCAGTACTTC
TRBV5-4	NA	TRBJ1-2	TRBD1	CASSPDRAAGGYTF	TGTGCCAGCAGTCCGGACAGGGCGGCTGGAGGCTACACCTTC
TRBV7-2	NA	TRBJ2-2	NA	CASSLAWTATGELFF	TGTGCCAGCAGCTTAGCCTGGACAGCTACCGGGGAGCTGTTTTTT
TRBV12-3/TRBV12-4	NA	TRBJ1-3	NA	CASSFLGNTIYF	TGTGCCAGCAGTTTTCTCGGAAACACCATATATTTT
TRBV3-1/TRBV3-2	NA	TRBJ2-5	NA	CASSQVEGTQYF	TGTGCCAGCAGCCAGGTGGAGGGGACCCAGTACTTC
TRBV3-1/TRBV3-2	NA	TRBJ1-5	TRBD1	CASSQDPGGRQPQHF	TGTGCCAGCAGCCAAGACCCAGGGGGGCGTCAGCCCCAGCATTTT
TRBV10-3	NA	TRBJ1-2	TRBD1	CAIGKELGQGYGYTF	TGTGCCATCGGAAAAGAGCTAGGACAGGGCTATGGCTACACCTTC
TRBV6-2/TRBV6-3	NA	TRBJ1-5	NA	CASSDYSNQPQHF	TGTGCCAGCAGCGACTACAGCAATCAGCCCCAGCATTTT
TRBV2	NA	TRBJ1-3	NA	CASSELRARSGNTIYF	TGTGCCAGCAGTGAGCTGAGGGCTCGCTCTGGAAACACCATATATTTT
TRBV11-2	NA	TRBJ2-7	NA	CASRRGSSYEQYF	TGTGCCAGCAGGCGGGGCTCTTCCTACGAGCAGTACTTC
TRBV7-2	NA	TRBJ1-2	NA	CASSPTRYGYTF	TGTGCCAGCAGCCCAACGCGCTATGGCTACACCTTC
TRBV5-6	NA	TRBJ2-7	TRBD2	CASSGGSYEQYF	TGTGCCAGCAGCGGCGGGAGCTACGAGCAGTACTTC
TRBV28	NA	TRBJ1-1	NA	CASSLSAPNTEAFF	TGTGCCAGCAGTTTAAGCGCGCCTAACACTGAAGCTTTCTTT
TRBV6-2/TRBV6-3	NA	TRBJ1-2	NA	CASSPTVSFYGYTF	TGTGCCAGCAGCCCGACAGTGTCTTTCTATGGCTACACCTTC
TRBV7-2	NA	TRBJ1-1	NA	CASSLRFQGISTEAFF	TGTGCCAGCAGCTTACGCTTCCAGGGGATTTCCACTGAAGCTTTCTTT
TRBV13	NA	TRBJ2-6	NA	CASSLRRSEASGANVLTF	TGTGCCAGCAGCTTACGGCGAAGCGAGGCCTCTGGGGCCAACGTCCTGACTTTC
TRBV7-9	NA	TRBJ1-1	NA	CASRPTGNTEAFF	TGTGCCAGCAGACCGACAGGAAACACTGAAGCTTTCTTT
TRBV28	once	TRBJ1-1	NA	CASARGNTEAFF	TGTGCCAGTGCCCGGGGAAACACTGAAGCTTTCTTT
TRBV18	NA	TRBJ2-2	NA	CASSPQTGELFF	TGTGCCAGCTCCCCCCAGACCGGGGAGCTGTTTTTT
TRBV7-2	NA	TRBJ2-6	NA	CASSAGGAHDGANVLTF	TGTGCCAGCAGCGCCGGAGGGGCGCACGATGGGGCCAACGTCCTGACTTTC
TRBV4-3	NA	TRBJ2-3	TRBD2	CASSLKAGASTDTQYF	TGCGCCAGCAGCTTAAAGGCGGGAGCGAGCACAGATACGCAGTATTTT
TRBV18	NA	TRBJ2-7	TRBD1	CASSPDRGGYEQYF	TGTGCCAGCTCACCGGACAGGGGTGGCTACGAGCAGTACTTC
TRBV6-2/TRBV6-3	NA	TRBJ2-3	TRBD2	CASSSASGVGTDTQYF	TGTGCCAGCAGTTCGGCCAGCGGGGTCGGCACAGATACGCAGTATTTT
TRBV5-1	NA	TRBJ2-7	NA	CASSLAKQSATYEQYF	TGCGCCAGCAGCTTGGCCAAACAGTCCGCAACCTACGAGCAGTACTTC
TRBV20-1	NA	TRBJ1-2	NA	CSAWGDYGYTF	TGCAGTGCGTGGGGCGACTATGGCTACACCTTC
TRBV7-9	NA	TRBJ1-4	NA	CASSEGGNEKLFF	TGTGCCAGCAGTGAGGGGGGGAATGAAAAACTGTTTTTT
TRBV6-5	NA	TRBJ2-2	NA	CASSRGVVGAGELFF	TGTGCCAGCAGCAGGGGAGTTGTGGGCGCCGGGGAGCTGTTTTTT
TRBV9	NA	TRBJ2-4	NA	CASSSTPIGGKNIQYF	TGTGCCAGCAGTTCAACCCCCATCGGGGGAAAAAACATTCAGTACTTC